The 18 T cell receptor beta chains presented below share a single source sample, sequenced in a study of shared clonotypes between healthy human individuals. Repertoires were generated with immunoSEQ multiplex PCR, while TCRdb's copy carries only in-frame clones and drops some. The sample shows roughly 1 million clones, roughly 70% of them seen only once. The sample consisted of memory CD4+ T cells sorted from blood. Subset: CD45RA-negative fraction. The receptors come from a man between 18 and 29 years old in good health.

The sample holds a few counts of this clone. V gene TRBV30 combines with J gene TRBJ2-1; TRBD2 might be the D (6 bases). The germline V and J ends were trimmed by 2 bases and 8 bases, with 13 bases remaining between them. CDR1 is GTSNPN and CDR2 is SVGIG in the germline V gene (reference sequence). The CDR3 has 13 residues. The CDR3 nucleotides read TGTGCCTGGAGTTCCGGTCGGGGGTATGAGCAGTTCTTC. Its translation: CAWSSGRGYEQFF. The full variable domain, completed using reference TRBV30 and TRBJ2-1, is SQTIHQWPATLVQPVGSPLSLECTVEGTSNPNLYWYRQAAGRGLQLLFYSVGIGQISSEVPQNLSASRPQDRQFILSSKKLLLSDSGFYLCAWSSGRGYEQFFGPGTRLTVL.

About this clone itself: A junction end diverges from the germline sequence, so it may reflect a read error. The chain couples TRBV6-4 to TRBJ2-3; D is ambiguous. CDR1 is MRHNA, CDR2 SNTAGT, per germline. The CDR3 has 12 amino acids. CDR3: CASSDSKDTQYF. CDR3 nucleotide sequence: TGTGCCAGCAGTGACAGCAAAGATACGCAGTATTTT.

The chain couples TRBV5-1 to TRBJ2-5; 9 bases fit TRBD2. The CDR3 has 18 residues. Trimming removed 1 base from V and 4 bases from J; junction bases left unmatched: 14. The V gene's germline CDR1 is SGHRS and CDR2 YFSETQ. Written as DNA, the CDR3 is TGCGCCAGCAGCTTGAACTGGCGGGGGGGCCGAGGGGGAGAGACCCAGTACTTC. It specifies CASSLNWRGGRGGETQYF.

The rearrangement links TRBV5-6 to TRBJ1-3, with D unclear. CDR1 is SGHDT and CDR2 is YYEEEE in the germline V gene. The CDR3 is 14 amino acids. Trimming took off 4 bases at V and 0 bases at J, with 8 bases between the two ends. The CDR3 sequence: CASSLPLSGNTIYF. The CDR3 DNA sequence: TGTGCCAGCAGCCTACCGCTCTCTGGAAACACCATATATTTT.

The V and J genes are TRBV6-5 and TRBJ1-6; D is uncertain. This CDR3 is 14 amino acids long. V lost 2 bases and J 9 bases, leaving 11 bases between the germline ends. The germline gives CDR1 MNHEY, CDR2 SVGAGI. DNA of the CDR3: TGTGCCAGCAGTTACGGCCCTCTAGGTTCACCCCTCCACTTT. It codes for CASSYGPLGSPLHF.

This sequence joins TRBV2 and TRBJ1-5; D call uncertain. Germline V CDR1 and CDR2: SNHLY, FYNNEI. V was pared by 6 bases and J by 6 bases, with 15 bases between. CDR3 length equals 14 residues. CDR3 region: CASSPDTGGQPQHF. In DNA form, the CDR3 reads TGTGCCAGCAGCCCCGACACGGGCGGTCAGCCCCAGCATTTT.

Only one count was recorded for this clone. The chain employs TRBV5-6 and TRBJ1-1; the match to TRBD1 covers 8 bases. Germline assignment: CDR1 SGHDT and CDR2 YYEEEE. V lost 4 bases and J lost 4; bases outside the gene matches: 3. This CDR3 region has 13 residues. The CDR3 sequence is CASSPGGPTEAFF. As DNA, the CDR3 is TGTGCCAGCAGCCCAGGGGGCCCCACTGAAGCTTTCTTT.

In this sample, this clone turned up a few times. The chain recombines TRBV6-1 with TRBJ2-7, with 8 bases matching TRBD2. Unmatched junction bases numbered 8, after V lost 7 bases and J lost 0 bases. Germline loops: CDR1 MNHNS, CDR2 SASEGT. The CDR3 runs to 15 residues. The CDR3 sequence is CASTWLLADSYEQYF. The CDR3 DNA reads TGTGCCAGCACTTGGTTACTAGCGGACTCCTACGAGCAGTACTTC.

This clone was detected many times. The V call is TRBV4-3, the J call TRBJ2-2; 10 bases line up with TRBD2. The CDR3 runs 19 residues. The trim removed 0 bases at V and 1 base at J, leaving 8 bases unmatched. Per germline, CDR1 LGHNA and CDR2 YSLEER. CDR3 sequence: CASSQETASGSKNTGELFF. The CDR3 DNA reads as TGCGCCAGCAGCCAAGAGACAGCTAGCGGGAGTAAGAACACCGGGGAGCTGTTTTTT.

The chain carries TRBV6-6 and TRBJ2-2; D perhaps matches TRBD2 (7 bases). Germline V CDR1 and CDR2: MNHNY, SVGAGI (reference sequence). Trimming stripped 6 bases from V and 6 bases from J, with 20 bases between. CDR3 size: 16 residues. CDR3 nucleotide sequence: TGTGCCAGCAGCAACGGGGGGCTTAGCGTCGCCGGGGAGCTGTTTTTT. This sequence encodes CASSNGGLSVAGELFF.

This clone was recorded once. The chain links TRBV11-2 to TRBJ2-2; possibly TRBD1 or TRBD2 for D (6 bases each). The CDR3 covers 15 residues. Per the germline V gene, CDR1 is SGHAT and CDR2 is FQNNGV. Trimming removed 5 bases from V and 4 bases from J, with 14 bases in between. As DNA, the CDR3 is TGTGCCAGCAGCCCGGGGGCAGGGAGCACCGGGGAGCTGTTTTTT. This gives the protein CASSPGAGSTGELFF. Full variable domain (rest looked up from reference TRBV11-2 and TRBJ2-2): EAGVAQSPRYKIIEKRQSVAFWCNPISGHATLYWYQQILGQGPKLLIQFQNNGVVDDSQLPKDRFSAERLKGVDSTLKIQPAKLEDSAVYLCASSPGAGSTGELFFGEGSRLTVL.

Here the CDR3 reads CASRSGTGGPGELFF. Here the CDR3 DNA reads TGTGCCAGCAGATCCGGGACAGGGGGCCCCGGGGAGCTGTTTTTT. The chain couples TRBV28 to TRBJ2-2; TRBD1 aligns across 12 bases. CDR1 and CDR2 (germline): MDHEN, SYDVKM. The junction had 5 bases not matched to a gene; V was cut back by 6 bases and J by 6 bases. This CDR3 is built from 15 residues.

CDR3 sequence reads: CASTRTSTDTQYF. The CDR3 bases are TGTGCCAGCACCAGGACTAGCACAGATACGCAGTATTTT. The chain joins TRBV6-6 to TRBJ2-3; possible D gene TRBD2, 5 bases. The CDR3 is 13 residues long. Germline loops: CDR1 MNHNY, CDR2 SVGAGI (reference sequence). Between the trimmed V and J ends, which lost 7 bases and 0 bases, there was a span of 8 bases.

This clone was seen a single time. This chain uses TRBV5-6 with TRBJ1-2; D is undetermined. This CDR3 contains 14 residues. V was cut by 0 bases and J by 4 bases, with 10 bases left in between. Germline-derived CDR1 and CDR2 are SGHDT and YYEEEE. The CDR3 is CASSLGSQLYGYTF. CDR3 DNA sequence: TGTGCCAGCAGCTTGGGCAGCCAGCTCTATGGCTACACCTTC. Using reference TRBV5-6 and TRBJ1-2 for the parts outside the CDR3, the full variable domain is DAGVTQSPTHLIKTRGQQVTLRCSPKSGHDTVSWYQQALGQGPQFIFQYYEEEERQRGNFPDRFSGHQFPNYSSELNVNALLLGDSALYLCASSLGSQLYGYTFGSGTRLTVV.

The chain uses TRBV7-9 and TRBJ2-5; D assignment may be TRBD1 or TRBD2 (5 bases each). The CDR3 has 15 amino acids. Trimming removed 0 bases at V and 2 bases at J, with 10 bases between. Germline V gene data show CDR1 as SEHNR and CDR2 as FQNEAQ (reference sequence). The CDR3 DNA follows: TGTGCCAGCAGCTTAGCTGAGGGGCGACAAGAGACCCAGTACTTC. This encodes CASSLAEGRQETQYF. Drawing the rest from reference TRBV7-9 and TRBJ2-5, the complete variable domain is DTGVSQNPRHKITKRGQNVTFRCDPISEHNRLYWYRQTLGQGPEFLTYFQNEAQLEKSRLLSDRFSAERPKGSFSTLEIQRTEQGDSAMYLCASSLAEGRQETQYFGPGTRLLVL.

This clone has a single count. The chain joins TRBV6-6 to TRBJ2-1; possible D gene TRBD2, 6 bases. V was pared by 5 bases and J by 4 bases, with 12 bases between. Germline assignment: CDR1 MNHNY and CDR2 SVGAGI (reference sequence). The CDR3 covers 14 residues. This CDR3 reads CASSRDFRYNEQFF. The CDR3 DNA sequence: TGTGCCAGCAGTAGGGACTTCCGATACAATGAGCAGTTCTTC.

CDR3 in DNA: TGTGCCAGCAGTTCATCCGCGAACTCTGGAAACACCATATATTTT. Encoded protein: CASSSSANSGNTIYF. The rearrangement links TRBV6-5 to TRBJ1-3; D unresolved. Per the germline V gene, CDR1 is MNHEY and CDR2 is SVGAGI. The germline V and J ends were trimmed by 4 bases and 0 bases, with 10 bases remaining between them. The CDR3 has 15 amino acids.

This clone turned up a few times. The rearrangement links TRBV19 to TRBJ2-2, with 10 bases fitting TRBD2. This CDR3 has 16 amino acids. Per the germline V gene, CDR1 is LNHDA and CDR2 is SQIVND (reference sequence). With 4 bases clipped from V and 4 bases from J, the junction kept 6 bases outside the gene matches. CDR3 sequence: CASSTSSGRGTGELFF. The CDR3 DNA follows: TGTGCCAGTAGTACATCGAGCGGGAGGGGCACCGGGGAGCTGTTTTTT.